This T cell receptor beta chain is drawn from a study of T cell changes during pregnancy in multiple sclerosis. Assay used: immunoSEQ multiplex PCR; TCRdb lists only in-frame clones, some missing. The sample consists of roughly 40,000 clones, just over 90% of them appearing once. The CDR3 has 13 amino acids. The V segment lost 4 bases and the J segment 4 bases; nucleotides outside the gene matches: 4. CDR1 SGHTA and CDR2 FQGNSA come from the germline V gene. The starting material was peripheral blood, obtained before pregnancy. The sequence was obtained from a female donor with multiple sclerosis, enrolled in a pregnancy study. The genes are TRBV7-2 and TRBJ2-7, with TRBD2 matching over 7 bases. The CDR3 DNA follows: TGTGCCAGCAGCTCCTCCGGGGGGTACGAGCAGTACTTC. Its protein is CASSSSGGYEQYF.